These 23 T cell receptor beta chains originate from one sample sequenced in a study of pediatric ulcerative colitis. Assay used: immunoSEQ multiplex PCR; TCRdb lists only in-frame clones, some missing. The profile covers 55,000 to 75,000 clones, with about 86% appearing a single time and around 3.5% taken by the ten largest. The sample comprised blood. These receptors all come from a boy aged 10-17 years with severe ulcerative colitis.

This clone was seen only once. The chain links TRBV6-5 to TRBJ1-3; no definite D call. The V and J ends lost 6 bases and 5 bases respectively, with 17 bases between them. This CDR3 has 15 residues. Germline V gives CDR1 MNHEY, CDR2 SVGAGI. The CDR3 loop reads CASRSPTFGRNTIYF. Written as DNA, the CDR3 is TGTGCCAGCAGATCCCCGACCTTCGGGAGAAACACCATATATTTT.

The chain carries TRBV5-4 and TRBJ2-3, with TRBD2 as a possible D gene (5 bases). The length of the CDR3 is 14 residues. Deletions cut 3 bases from V and 2 bases from J, with 10 bases between. Germline CDR1 SGHNT, CDR2 YYREEE (reference sequence). In DNA, the CDR3 is TGTGCCAGCAGCTCCGGGATGGACACAGATACGCAGTATTTT. Its translation: CASSSGMDTDTQYF.

The chain uses TRBV2 and TRBJ2-1; 8 bases are a match to TRBD2. This CDR3 spans 15 amino acids. The V gene end was trimmed by 3 bases and the J gene end by 7 bases; junction bases not matched to a gene: 8. CDR1 and CDR2 (germline): SNHLY, FYNNEI. The DNA of the CDR3 is TGTGCCAGCAGTGAGCGGGAGGCGGGTGGGAATGAGCAGTTCTTC. Its protein is CASSEREAGGNEQFF.

This chain uses TRBV7-9 with TRBJ1-2; 8 nucleotides line up with TRBD1. The germline V gene has CDR1 SEHNR and CDR2 FQNEAQ (reference sequence). The V and J ends lost 4 bases and 8 bases, in that order; junction bases with no gene match: 12. The CDR3 consists of 15 residues. In DNA form, the CDR3 reads TGTGCCAGCAGCTCCGACCCAGACAGGGGCCGGGGCTACACCTTC. This translates into CASSSDPDRGRGYTF.

The chain uses TRBV5-1 and TRBJ1-2; TRBD1 matches 8 bases. Trimming removed 0 bases from V and 8 bases from J; junction bases left unmatched: 3. There are 13 residues in the CDR3. Germline V gene lookup returns CDR1 SGHRS and CDR2 YFSETQ. As DNA, the CDR3 is TGCGCCAGCAGCTTGGCCGGACAGGGCGGCTACACCTTC. The encoded protein is CASSLAGQGGYTF.

The V gene is TRBV28, the J gene TRBJ2-1, with no clear D. Germline CDR1 reads MDHEN; CDR2 reads SYDVKM. Trimming cost V 6 bases and J 10 bases, with 10 bases left between them. The CDR3 has 11 amino acids. This CDR3 reads CASREHGEQFF. The CDR3 nucleotides read TGTGCCAGCAGGGAACATGGAGAGCAGTTCTTC.

The gene calls are TRBV25-1 and TRBJ2-7; 10 bases map to TRBD2. CDR3 length: 14 residues. Germline assignment: CDR1 MGHDK and CDR2 SYGVNS. V gave up 5 bases and J gave up 3 bases; unmatched junction bases: 4. The CDR3 loop reads CASSTGTSDYEQYF. CDR3 nucleotide sequence: TGTGCCAGCAGTACCGGGACTAGCGACTACGAGCAGTACTTC.

This chain links TRBV5-4 with TRBJ2-3; 7 nucleotides match TRBD2. Germline loops: CDR1 SGHNT, CDR2 YYREEE (reference sequence). The CDR3 has 16 residues. V dropped 9 bases and J dropped 5; count of bases not matched to a gene: 18. The CDR3 region has the DNA TGTGCCACCTCTTTGAGGCGGGAGTCTCGTCAAGATACGCAGTATTTT. This encodes CATSLRRESRQDTQYF. Filled out from reference TRBV5-4 and TRBJ2-3, the complete variable domain reads ETGVTQSPTHLIKTRGQQVTLRCSSQSGHNTVSWYQQALGQGPQFIFQYYREEENGRGNFPPRFSGLQFPNYSSELNVNALELDDSALYLCATSLRRESRQDTQYFGPGTRLTVL.

The CDR3 is CASSFDRNEQFF. The CDR3 nucleotides read TGCGCCAGCAGCTTTGATCGCAATGAGCAGTTCTTC. The chain is built from TRBV5-1 and TRBJ2-1; no reliable D call. Germline CDR1 reads SGHRS; CDR2 reads YFSETQ. V lost 2 bases and J 6 bases, leaving 6 bases between the germline ends. The CDR3 has 12 amino acids.

The gene calls are TRBV5-1 and TRBJ2-5; TRBD2 matches at 9 bases. Germline assignment: CDR1 SGHRS and CDR2 YFSETQ. This CDR3 contains 15 residues. The junction had 9 bases not matched to a gene; V was cut back by 4 bases and J by 5 bases. CDR3 in amino acids: CASSGLLAGVETQYF. In nucleotides, the CDR3 is TGCGCCAGCAGCGGATTGTTAGCGGGAGTGGAGACCCAGTACTTC.

The chain joins TRBV9 to TRBJ1-2, with TRBD1 as a possible D gene (5 bases). Trimming stripped 0 bases from V and 7 bases from J, with 10 bases between. The CDR3 totals 13 residues. CDR1 and CDR2 (germline): SGDLS, YYNGEE. The CDR3 here is CASSVVQGSGYTF. The CDR3 DNA is TGTGCCAGCAGCGTAGTCCAGGGTAGTGGCTACACCTTC.

The table lists this clone with a few counts. The chain carries TRBV10-1 and TRBJ1-4; D remains ambiguous. Germline CDR1 is WNHNN and CDR2 is SYGVQD (reference sequence). The germline V and J ends were trimmed by 5 bases and 7 bases, with 11 bases remaining between them. The CDR3 covers 13 residues. Here the CDR3 DNA reads TGCGCCAGCAGTCGGGGTATAGGTGAAAAACTGTTTTTT. It yields the protein CASSRGIGEKLFF.

The chain recombines TRBV19 with TRBJ1-1, with D unclear. V shed 5 bases and J shed 9 bases, with 10 bases lying between them. CDR1 is LNHDA and CDR2 is SQIVND in the germline V gene (reference sequence). The CDR3 is 11 amino acids. CDR3 in amino acids: CASSLRGQAFF. CDR3 in DNA: TGTGCCAGTAGTCTACGTGGGCAAGCTTTCTTT.

The CDR3 sequence: CASSVSGASTDTQYF. The CDR3 bases are TGTGCCAGCAGCGTTAGCGGGGCTAGCACAGATACGCAGTATTTT. The gene calls are TRBV11-2 and TRBJ2-3; 8 bases map to TRBD2. V shed 5 bases and J 0 bases; nucleotides not matched to a gene: 4. The CDR3 sequence is 15 residues long. The germline gives CDR1 SGHAT, CDR2 FQNNGV.

The chain joins TRBV5-4 to TRBJ2-3; a possible D gene is TRBD2 (7 bases). The V and J ends lost 4 bases and 7 bases respectively, with 31 bases between them. Germline V gene data show CDR1 as SGHNT and CDR2 as YYREEE (reference sequence). This CDR3 spans 19 amino acids. The CDR3 here is CASSQSGTATGRGTNTQYF. The CDR3 coding sequence is TGTGCCAGCAGCCAAAGCGGGACGGCAACTGGGCGCGGGACAAATACGCAGTATTTT.

The chain is built from TRBV29-1 and TRBJ2-1, with D possibly matching TRBD1 (6 bases). The ends were cut back, 4 bases at V and 9 bases at J, with 31 bases in the middle. The CDR3 is 18 amino acids. Per germline, CDR1 SQVTM and CDR2 ANQGSEA. The CDR3 bases are TGCAGCGTTGGCGGCCCCACGGGACACCCCAATTTTGGTGGTGAGCAGTTCTTC. It yields the protein CSVGGPTGHPNFGGEQFF.

A few counts support this clone. The rearrangement joins TRBV7-3 to TRBJ1-1; 10 nucleotides align to TRBD1. The junction had 5 bases not matched to a gene; V was cut back by 5 bases and J by 5 bases. CDR3 length equals 14 residues. Germline V gene lookup returns CDR1 SGHTA and CDR2 FQGTGA. The DNA for the CDR3 is TGTGCCAGCAGCATAGGACAGGGGGAAACTGAAGCTTTCTTT. This encodes CASSIGQGETEAFF. The full variable domain, in which reference TRBV7-3 and TRBJ1-1 provide the parts outside the CDR3, is GAGVSQTPSNKVTEKGKYVELRCDPISGHTALYWYRQSLGQGPEFLIYFQGTGAADDSGLPNDRFFAVRPEGSVSTLKIQRTERGDSAVYLCASSIGQGETEAFFGQGTRLTVV.

This clone was counted once. This rearrangement joins TRBV6-6 to TRBJ2-5, with TRBD2 matching over 10 bases. J was trimmed by 2 bases and V by 6 bases; bases with no gene match: 6. The CDR3 runs 15 residues. Germline V gives CDR1 MNHNY, CDR2 SVGAGI (reference sequence). The CDR3 spells CASSPLAGAQETQYF. In nucleotides, the CDR3 is TGTGCCAGCAGCCCCCTAGCGGGGGCACAAGAGACCCAGTACTTC.

This chain uses TRBV10-2 with TRBJ1-1, with D hard to call. The CDR3 has 13 amino acids. The germline gives CDR1 WSHSY, CDR2 SAAADI. Deletions cut 2 bases from V and 2 bases from J, with 6 bases between. The CDR3 spells CASSEQSNTEAFF. In DNA, the CDR3 is TGCGCCAGCAGTGAGCAGAGTAACACTGAAGCTTTCTTT.

V usage is TRBV7-3 and J usage is TRBJ2-2; 7 bases are shared with TRBD1. The CDR3 has 15 amino acids. The germline gives CDR1 SGHTA, CDR2 FQGTGA. V lost 5 bases to trimming and J lost 7 bases; unmatched junction nucleotides: 10. The CDR3 loop reads CASSPRPQGFGELFF. The CDR3 DNA reads as TGTGCCAGCAGCCCCCGCCCACAGGGGTTCGGGGAGCTGTTTTTT.

The V and J genes are TRBV7-3 and TRBJ2-1; the D gene is possibly TRBD2 (5 bases). The V gene's germline CDR1 is SGHTA and CDR2 FQGTGA. The V end lost 4 bases, the J end lost 4 bases, and 14 bases lay between the germline ends. The CDR3 runs 15 residues. CDR3 in amino acids: CASSSTADSYNEQFF. CDR3 sequence (DNA): TGTGCCAGCAGCTCAACGGCGGACTCTTACAATGAGCAGTTCTTC.

CDR3 protein: CASSDDSGRVYYNEQFF. CDR3 sequence (DNA): TGTGCCAGCAGCGACGATAGCGGGAGGGTTTACTACAATGAGCAGTTCTTC. This rearrangement joins TRBV11-2 to TRBJ2-1, with 11 bases fitting TRBD2. The junction had 9 bases not matched to a gene; V was cut back by 5 bases and J by 3 bases. CDR1 is SGHAT and CDR2 is FQNNGV in the germline V gene. The CDR3 loop spans 17 amino acids.

The chain links TRBV5-4 to TRBJ2-5; the match to TRBD2 covers 7 bases. From germline, CDR1 is SGHNT and CDR2 YYREEE (reference sequence). The CDR3 sequence is 15 residues long. The V gene end was trimmed by 1 base and the J gene end by 2 bases; junction bases not matched to a gene: 5. The CDR3, as DNA: TGTGCCAGCAGCTTGCCCCTAGCGGCTCAAGAGACCCAGTACTTC. Translated: CASSLPLAAQETQYF. The entire variable domain, with the rest obtained from reference TRBV5-4 and TRBJ2-5, is as follows: ETGVTQSPTHLIKTRGQQVTLRCSSQSGHNTVSWYQQALGQGPQFIFQYYREEENGRGNFPPRFSGLQFPNYSSELNVNALELDDSALYLCASSLPLAAQETQYFGPGTRLLVL.